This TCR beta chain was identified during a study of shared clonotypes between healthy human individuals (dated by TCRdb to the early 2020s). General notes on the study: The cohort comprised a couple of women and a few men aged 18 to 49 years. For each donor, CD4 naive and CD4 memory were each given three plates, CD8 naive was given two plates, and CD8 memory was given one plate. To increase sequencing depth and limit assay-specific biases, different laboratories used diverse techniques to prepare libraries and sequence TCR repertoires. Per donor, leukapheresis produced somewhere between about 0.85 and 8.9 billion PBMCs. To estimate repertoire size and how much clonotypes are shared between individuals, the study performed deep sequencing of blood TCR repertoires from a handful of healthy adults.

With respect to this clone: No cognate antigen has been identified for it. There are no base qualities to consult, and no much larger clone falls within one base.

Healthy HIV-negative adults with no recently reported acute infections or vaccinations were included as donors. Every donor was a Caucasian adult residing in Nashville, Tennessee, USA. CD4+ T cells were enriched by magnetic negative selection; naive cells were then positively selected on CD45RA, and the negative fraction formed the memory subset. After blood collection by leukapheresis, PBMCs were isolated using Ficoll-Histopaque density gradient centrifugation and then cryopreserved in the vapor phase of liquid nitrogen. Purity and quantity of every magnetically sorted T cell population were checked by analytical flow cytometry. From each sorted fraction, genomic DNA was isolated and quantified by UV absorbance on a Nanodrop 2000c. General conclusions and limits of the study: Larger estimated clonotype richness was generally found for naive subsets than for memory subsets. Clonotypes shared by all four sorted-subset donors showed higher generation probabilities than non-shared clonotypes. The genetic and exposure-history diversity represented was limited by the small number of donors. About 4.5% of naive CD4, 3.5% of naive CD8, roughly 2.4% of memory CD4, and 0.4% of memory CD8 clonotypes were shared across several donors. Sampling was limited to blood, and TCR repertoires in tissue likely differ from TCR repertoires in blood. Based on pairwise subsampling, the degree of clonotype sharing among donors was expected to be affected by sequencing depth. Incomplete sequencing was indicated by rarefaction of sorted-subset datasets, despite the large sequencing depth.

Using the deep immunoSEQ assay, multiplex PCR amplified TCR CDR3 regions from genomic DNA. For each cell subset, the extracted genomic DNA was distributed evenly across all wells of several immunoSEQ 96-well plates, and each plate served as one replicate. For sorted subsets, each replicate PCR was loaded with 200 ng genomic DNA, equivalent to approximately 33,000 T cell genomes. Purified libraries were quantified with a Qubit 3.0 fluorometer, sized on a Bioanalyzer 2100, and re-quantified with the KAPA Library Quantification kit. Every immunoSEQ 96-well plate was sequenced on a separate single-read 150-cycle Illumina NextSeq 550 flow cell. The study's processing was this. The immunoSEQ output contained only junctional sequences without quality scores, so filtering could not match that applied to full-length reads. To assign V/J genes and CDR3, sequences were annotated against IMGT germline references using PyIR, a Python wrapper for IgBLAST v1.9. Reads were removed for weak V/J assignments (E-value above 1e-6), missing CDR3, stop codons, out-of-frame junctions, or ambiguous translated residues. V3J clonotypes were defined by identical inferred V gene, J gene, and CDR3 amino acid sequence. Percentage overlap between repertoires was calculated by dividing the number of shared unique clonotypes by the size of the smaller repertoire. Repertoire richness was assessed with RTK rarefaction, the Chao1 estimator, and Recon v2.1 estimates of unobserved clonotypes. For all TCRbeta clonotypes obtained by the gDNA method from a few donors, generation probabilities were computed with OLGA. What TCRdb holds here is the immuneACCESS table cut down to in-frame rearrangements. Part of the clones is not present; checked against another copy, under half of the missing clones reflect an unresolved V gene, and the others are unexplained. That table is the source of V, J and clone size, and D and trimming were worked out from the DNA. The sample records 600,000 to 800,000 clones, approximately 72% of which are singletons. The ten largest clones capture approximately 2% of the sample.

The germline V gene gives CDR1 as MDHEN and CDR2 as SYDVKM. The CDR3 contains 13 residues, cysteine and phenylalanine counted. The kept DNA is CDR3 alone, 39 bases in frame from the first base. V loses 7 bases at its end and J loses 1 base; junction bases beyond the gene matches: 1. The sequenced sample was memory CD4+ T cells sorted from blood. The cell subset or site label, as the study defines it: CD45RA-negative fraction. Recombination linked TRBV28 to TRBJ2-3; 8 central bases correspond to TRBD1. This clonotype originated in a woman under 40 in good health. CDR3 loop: CASKTGGTDTQYF. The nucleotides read TGTGCCAGCAAGACAGGGGGCACAGATACGCAGTATTTT.